A selection of T cell receptor beta chains follows, all from one sample in a study of blood T cell repertoires in COVID-19. TCRdb's copy holds only in-frame clones and misses some; the assay was immunoSEQ multiplex PCR. The sample consists of a few hundred thousand clones, 80% to 85% of them appearing once. The sequenced sample consisted of PBMCs or T cells enriched from blood (not recorded which). The receptors stem from a woman aged 45-65 years who had recovered from COVID-19. The CDR3 runs from the conserved cysteine through the conserved F or W. A D gene is named only where the DNA matches it firmly. Clone size is shown for a subset of rows, as once, few, many or a class of expanded clone.

j_call: TRBJ1-1
clone_size: -
d_call: -
v_call: TRBV7-9
cdr3_nt: TGTGCCAGCAGCTTAACAAGGGGGATGAACACTGAAGCTTTCTTT
cdr3_aa: CASSLTRGMNTEAFF

j_call: TRBJ1-5
clone_size: -
d_call: TRBD1
v_call: TRBV10-3
cdr3_nt: TGTGCCATCAGTGGAGGGGGCGCGGGGCAGCCCCAGCATTTT
cdr3_aa: CAISGGGAGQPQHF

j_call: TRBJ2-5
clone_size: -
d_call: TRBD1
v_call: TRBV19
cdr3_nt: TGTGCCAGTGTGGGACAGAACCAAGAGACCCAGTACTTC
cdr3_aa: CASVGQNQETQYF

j_call: TRBJ2-7
clone_size: -
d_call: -
v_call: TRBV11-3
cdr3_nt: TGTGCCAGCAGCTTAGCCCCGAGCTCCTACGAGCAGTACTTC
cdr3_aa: CASSLAPSSYEQYF

j_call: TRBJ2-7
clone_size: -
d_call: TRBD1
v_call: TRBV19
cdr3_nt: TGTGCCAGTAGTCCGGGACAGACCTACTACGAGCAGTACTTC
cdr3_aa: CASSPGQTYYEQYF

j_call: TRBJ1-2
clone_size: -
d_call: -
v_call: TRBV7-9
cdr3_nt: TGTGCCAGCAGCTCCGAGGGAGGCACCCTCGGCCCATCTAACTATGGCTACACCTTC
cdr3_aa: CASSSEGGTLGPSNYGYTF

j_call: TRBJ1-2
clone_size: -
d_call: TRBD1
v_call: TRBV2
cdr3_nt: TGTGCCAGCAAAGTGAGGGAACCGGGACAGGGGGCGCTTGGCTACACCTTC
cdr3_aa: CASKVREPGQGALGYTF

j_call: TRBJ1-2
clone_size: -
d_call: -
v_call: TRBV5-6
cdr3_nt: TGTGCCAGCAGACCTTTGTCTACGGGGGGCTCTGGCTACACCTTC
cdr3_aa: CASRPLSTGGSGYTF

j_call: TRBJ1-6
clone_size: few
d_call: -
v_call: TRBV19
cdr3_nt: TGTGCCAGTAGTAGTGAGGGCAGGTCACCCCTCCACTTT
cdr3_aa: CASSSEGRSPLHF

j_call: TRBJ1-3
clone_size: -
d_call: -
v_call: TRBV7-3
cdr3_nt: TGTGCCAGCAGCCAGGGCGGGGAGGGTATTGGAAACACCATATATTTT
cdr3_aa: CASSQGGEGIGNTIYF

j_call: TRBJ1-6
clone_size: -
d_call: -
v_call: TRBV7-9
cdr3_nt: TGTGCCAGCAGCCTGGACAGTATCAACCTCCACTTT
cdr3_aa: CASSLDSINLHF

j_call: TRBJ2-7
clone_size: few
d_call: TRBD1
v_call: TRBV27
cdr3_nt: TGTGCCAGCAGCCCACAGGGGAGTCGAGCGCGGATTCAGTACTTC
cdr3_aa: CASSPQGSRARIQYF

j_call: TRBJ2-5
clone_size: -
d_call: -
v_call: TRBV29-1
cdr3_nt: TGCAGCGTTGCCAGCGCGCCCCAAGAGACCCAGTACTTC
cdr3_aa: CSVASAPQETQYF

j_call: TRBJ2-7
clone_size: -
d_call: -
v_call: TRBV27
cdr3_nt: TGTGCCAGCAGTTTATCCGGGAATTCCTACGAGCAGTACTTC
cdr3_aa: CASSLSGNSYEQYF

j_call: TRBJ2-7
clone_size: -
d_call: -
v_call: TRBV3-1/TRBV3-2
cdr3_nt: TGTGCCAGCAGCCAAGACTTAGGACAGTCCTACGAGCAGTACTTC
cdr3_aa: CASSQDLGQSYEQYF

j_call: TRBJ1-2
clone_size: -
d_call: TRBD1
v_call: TRBV7-2
cdr3_nt: TGTGCCAGCAGCTCCGGGACAGGTGCCACCTTC
cdr3_aa: CASSSGTGATF

j_call: TRBJ1-2
clone_size: -
d_call: -
v_call: TRBV6-5
cdr3_nt: TGTGCCAGCAGTCAACCGGGTCCTGGCCGTGGCTACACCTTC
cdr3_aa: CASSQPGPGRGYTF

j_call: TRBJ1-1
clone_size: -
d_call: -
v_call: TRBV19
cdr3_nt: TGTGCCAGTAGTATTTTCCCCATGAACACTGAAGCTTTCTTT
cdr3_aa: CASSIFPMNTEAFF

j_call: TRBJ2-5
clone_size: -
d_call: -
v_call: TRBV5-1
cdr3_nt: TGCGCCAGCAGCTTGGTAGGAGGGCAAGAGACCCAGTACTTC
cdr3_aa: CASSLVGGQETQYF

j_call: TRBJ1-1
clone_size: -
d_call: TRBD1
v_call: TRBV6-5
cdr3_nt: TGTGCCAGCAGTTCCCAGGGGGCTGGTCGAGACACTGAAGCTTTCTTT
cdr3_aa: CASSSQGAGRDTEAFF

j_call: TRBJ2-3
clone_size: -
d_call: -
v_call: TRBV18
cdr3_nt: TGTGCCAGCTCATGGGGGGTTGGCGCAGATACGCAGTATTTT
cdr3_aa: CASSWGVGADTQYF

j_call: TRBJ2-2
clone_size: -
d_call: -
v_call: TRBV14
cdr3_nt: TGTGCCAGCAGCCCCCCCGGGGGGAACACCGGGGAGCTGTTTTTT
cdr3_aa: CASSPPGGNTGELFF

j_call: TRBJ1-6
clone_size: -
d_call: -
v_call: TRBV12-3/TRBV12-4
cdr3_nt: TGTGCCAGCAGTTTCGGGAGGGTGTCACCCCTCCACTTT
cdr3_aa: CASSFGRVSPLHF

j_call: TRBJ2-7
clone_size: -
d_call: -
v_call: TRBV6-2/TRBV6-3
cdr3_nt: TGTGCCAGCAGTTACAGCACAGCCTCCGAGCAGTACTTC
cdr3_aa: CASSYSTASEQYF

j_call: TRBJ1-1
clone_size: -
d_call: -
v_call: TRBV11-2
cdr3_nt: TGTGCCAGCAGCTTAGCAGAGGCGACAGTGGCTTTCTTT
cdr3_aa: CASSLAEATVAFF

j_call: TRBJ1-5
clone_size: -
d_call: -
v_call: TRBV30
cdr3_nt: TGTGCCTTCCGGGATAGCAATCAGCCCCAGCATTTT
cdr3_aa: CAFRDSNQPQHF

j_call: TRBJ2-3
clone_size: -
d_call: TRBD1
v_call: TRBV4-2
cdr3_nt: TGTGCCAGCAGCCCCACCGGGACAGGGGTTTTGGATACGCAGTATTTT
cdr3_aa: CASSPTGTGVLDTQYF

j_call: TRBJ1-2
clone_size: -
d_call: TRBD1
v_call: TRBV27
cdr3_nt: TGTGCCAGCAGCATGACAGGGTACAATGGCTACACCTTC
cdr3_aa: CASSMTGYNGYTF

j_call: TRBJ1-6
clone_size: -
d_call: -
v_call: TRBV6-4
cdr3_nt: TGTGCCAGCAGTGACGGGGCAGGCCTTAATTCACCTCTCCACTTT
cdr3_aa: CASSDGAGLNSPLHF

j_call: TRBJ2-2
clone_size: -
d_call: -
v_call: TRBV7-9
cdr3_nt: TGTGCCAGCAGCCGTGCGTGGAGGTCCGGGGAGCTGTTTTTT
cdr3_aa: CASSRAWRSGELFF

j_call: TRBJ1-4
clone_size: -
d_call: -
v_call: TRBV29-1
cdr3_nt: TGCAGCGTCCAGGCCCAGGGGATGAGTGAAAAACTGTTTTTT
cdr3_aa: CSVQAQGMSEKLFF

j_call: TRBJ1-2
clone_size: -
d_call: -
v_call: TRBV2
cdr3_nt: TGTGCCACTACCCTCCAGGGGAATAACTATGGCTACACCTTC
cdr3_aa: CATTLQGNNYGYTF

j_call: TRBJ2-3
clone_size: few
d_call: TRBD2
v_call: TRBV4-2
cdr3_nt: TGTGCCAGCAGCCCCCCTGGGCGGGAGGCCGCAGATACGCAGTATTTT
cdr3_aa: CASSPPGREAADTQYF

j_call: TRBJ1-1
clone_size: -
d_call: TRBD1
v_call: TRBV19
cdr3_nt: TGTGCCACCACGAAAGGGGACAGCATAAACACTGAAGCTTTCTTT
cdr3_aa: CATTKGDSINTEAFF

j_call: TRBJ2-7
clone_size: -
d_call: TRBD1
v_call: TRBV30
cdr3_nt: TGTGCCTGGAGTATCGGACAGGGCACGCAATACGAGCAGTACTTC
cdr3_aa: CAWSIGQGTQYEQYF

j_call: TRBJ2-7
clone_size: -
d_call: -
v_call: TRBV2
cdr3_nt: TGTGCCAGCAGTGAGTGGGGGCTCTACGAGCAGTACTTC
cdr3_aa: CASSEWGLYEQYF

j_call: TRBJ2-1
clone_size: -
d_call: -
v_call: TRBV19
cdr3_nt: TGTGCCAGTACCGGGACTCGGAGCTCCTACAATGAGCAGTTCTTC
cdr3_aa: CASTGTRSSYNEQFF

j_call: TRBJ2-3
clone_size: -
d_call: -
v_call: TRBV4-1
cdr3_nt: TGCGCCAGCAGCCAAGAGGGACTCTCCACAGATACGCAGTATTTT
cdr3_aa: CASSQEGLSTDTQYF

j_call: TRBJ1-1
clone_size: -
d_call: -
v_call: TRBV7-3
cdr3_nt: TGTGCCAGCAGCGACGGACTGGGGTCTGAAGCTTTCTTT
cdr3_aa: CASSDGLGSEAFF

j_call: TRBJ1-2
clone_size: -
d_call: TRBD1
v_call: TRBV5-8
cdr3_nt: TGTGCCAGCAGCCCTACAGGGGTAGGGTATGGCTACACCTTC
cdr3_aa: CASSPTGVGYGYTF

j_call: TRBJ1-6
clone_size: -
d_call: -
v_call: TRBV30
cdr3_nt: TGTGCCTGGAGTGAACAGTTAAGCTCCTATAATTCACCCCTCCACTTT
cdr3_aa: CAWSEQLSSYNSPLHF

j_call: TRBJ2-1
clone_size: -
d_call: -
v_call: TRBV5-4
cdr3_nt: TGTGCCAGCAGCCCCAGACTCGAGACCAATGAGCAGTTCTTC
cdr3_aa: CASSPRLETNEQFF

j_call: TRBJ2-1
clone_size: -
d_call: TRBD2
v_call: TRBV19
cdr3_nt: TGTGCCAGTAGCGGGACTAGCGGGAATTTAGATGAGCAGTTCTTC
cdr3_aa: CASSGTSGNLDEQFF

j_call: TRBJ1-1
clone_size: -
d_call: -
v_call: TRBV5-1
cdr3_nt: TGCGCCAGCAGCTTGTCGGGTCAGGGGCACACTGAAGCTTTCTTT
cdr3_aa: CASSLSGQGHTEAFF

j_call: TRBJ1-1
clone_size: -
d_call: TRBD1
v_call: TRBV18
cdr3_nt: TGTGCCAGCTCAAAAAACAGGGGGCTTCGGAACACTGAAGCTTTCTTT
cdr3_aa: CASSKNRGLRNTEAFF

j_call: TRBJ2-6
clone_size: -
d_call: -
v_call: TRBV19
cdr3_nt: TGTGCCAGTAGTATTAAAGTCAGGGGTGAAAGGGCCAACGTCCTGACTTTC
cdr3_aa: CASSIKVRGERANVLTF

j_call: TRBJ2-7
clone_size: -
d_call: TRBD2
v_call: TRBV14
cdr3_nt: TGTGCCAGCAGCCAAGATAAGGGGAGGGTTGGCGAGCAGTACTTC
cdr3_aa: CASSQDKGRVGEQYF

j_call: TRBJ2-1
clone_size: -
d_call: -
v_call: TRBV7-2
cdr3_nt: TGTGCCAGCAGCTTAGCAGGACAGGGCACGGGGGGTGAGCAGTTCTTC
cdr3_aa: CASSLAGQGTGGEQFF

j_call: TRBJ1-3
clone_size: few
d_call: -
v_call: TRBV19
cdr3_nt: TGTGCCACCTCCCAACGGGGGGTCCGCTCCTCTGGAAACACCATATATTTT
cdr3_aa: CATSQRGVRSSGNTIYF

j_call: TRBJ1-2
clone_size: -
d_call: TRBD1
v_call: TRBV30
cdr3_nt: TGTGCCTGGAACAGACAGGGGGCGGATGGCTACACCTTC
cdr3_aa: CAWNRQGADGYTF

j_call: TRBJ2-6
clone_size: few
d_call: -
v_call: TRBV4-3
cdr3_nt: TGCGCCAGCAGCCAAGATCCCCGAGGGGGATCTGGGGCCAACGTCCTGACTTTC
cdr3_aa: CASSQDPRGGSGANVLTF

j_call: TRBJ1-2
clone_size: -
d_call: TRBD1
v_call: TRBV19
cdr3_nt: TGTGCCAGTAGTATAGGACAGGGGCTCTACTATGGCTACACCTTC
cdr3_aa: CASSIGQGLYYGYTF

j_call: TRBJ2-7
clone_size: -
d_call: TRBD1
v_call: TRBV7-2
cdr3_nt: TGTGCCAGCAGCTTGGATAAGACAGGGGGGGCCTACGAGCAGTACTTC
cdr3_aa: CASSLDKTGGAYEQYF

j_call: TRBJ2-5
clone_size: -
d_call: TRBD2
v_call: TRBV5-4
cdr3_nt: TGTGCCAGCAGTCTTGTGCCGGGACTAGCGGGGGGTAGAGAGACCCAGTACTTC
cdr3_aa: CASSLVPGLAGGRETQYF